This T cell receptor (beta chain) came from a study of vaccination and CD4 T cells after COVID-19. About the research overall: Every participant had a vaccine, which was either BNT162b2 or mRNA-1273, given in two doses.

Sequencing of DNA taken from cultured CD4+ T cells relied on the Oncomine TCR Beta short-read assay. TCRdb re-called the PCR reads with MiXCR, one entry per CDR3 protein. The table shows just over 550 distinct CDR3 sequences, with roughly 9.7% occurring only once. In its sample, this clonotype is medium-sized (0.01 to 0.1%). Its target is not known. Treatment reported: approximately 11-day PBMC culture with coronavirus spike peptide pools or control peptides (ViraFEST assay). Samples of CD4+ T cells were obtained from the unexposed donor before the COVID-19 pandemic (2011-2018). Trimming shortened V by 5 bases and J by 0 bases, and 8 bases separated the two germline ends. Germline V lookup: CDR1 LNHDA, CDR2 SQIVND (reference sequence). The CDR3 totals 15 residues.

The receptor was derived from a human donor in good health. Sequenced sample: CD4+ T cells from blood, cultured in vitro. The chain links TRBV19 to TRBJ2-6; TRBD1 might be the D (5 bases). CDR3 nucleotides: TGTGCCAGTAGTCAACAGGTCTCTGGGGCCAACGTCCTGACTTTC. Its protein product is CASSQQVSGANVLTF.